Sequencing of this T cell receptor beta chain was carried out in a study of T cell responses to AZD1222 COVID-19 vaccine. General study results and limits: Spike-wide vaccine-associated CD4 TCRs dominated at 160-218 and 743-854. Following two doses of AZD1222, Spike-specific TCR breadth and depth rose. Females outnumbered males among donors, who were mostly white British; clonal diversity was possibly underestimated. At baseline, just five to seven AZD1222 recipients tested seropositive.

Trimming took 4 bases from V and 3 from J, leaving 10 bases between them. The CDR3 consists of 13 residues. CDR1 and CDR2 from the germline V gene are MNHEY and SMNVEV (reference sequence). Method: immunoSEQ multiplex PCR; TCRdb's copy keeps in-frame clones and lacks some. The repertoire holds about 150,000 clones, just over 90% seen once, with roughly 1.9% in the top ten. This clone was detected a few times. Its antigen is unidentified. The source material was peripheral blood, sampled on day 0 of AZD1222 vaccination. The clonotype originates from an adult in good health. The chain combines TRBV27 with TRBJ2-7; possible D gene TRBD2, 5 bases. CDR3 in DNA: TGTGCCAGCAGTTGGGAGTCAGGCTACGAGCAGTACTTC. Translating it yields CASSWESGYEQYF.